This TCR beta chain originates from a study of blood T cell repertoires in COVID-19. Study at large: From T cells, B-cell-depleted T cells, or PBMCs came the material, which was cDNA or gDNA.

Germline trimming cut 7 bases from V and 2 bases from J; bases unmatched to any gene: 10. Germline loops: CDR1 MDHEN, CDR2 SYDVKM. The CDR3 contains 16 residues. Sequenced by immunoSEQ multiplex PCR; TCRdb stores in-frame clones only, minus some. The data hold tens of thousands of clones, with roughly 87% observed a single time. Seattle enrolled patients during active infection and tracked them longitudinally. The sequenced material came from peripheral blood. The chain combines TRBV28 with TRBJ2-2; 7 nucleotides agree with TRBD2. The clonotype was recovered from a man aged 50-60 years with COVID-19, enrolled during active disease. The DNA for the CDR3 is TGTGCCAGCATAGGGCTAGCGGAATTTAACACCGGGGAGCTGTTTTTT. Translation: CASIGLAEFNTGELFF.